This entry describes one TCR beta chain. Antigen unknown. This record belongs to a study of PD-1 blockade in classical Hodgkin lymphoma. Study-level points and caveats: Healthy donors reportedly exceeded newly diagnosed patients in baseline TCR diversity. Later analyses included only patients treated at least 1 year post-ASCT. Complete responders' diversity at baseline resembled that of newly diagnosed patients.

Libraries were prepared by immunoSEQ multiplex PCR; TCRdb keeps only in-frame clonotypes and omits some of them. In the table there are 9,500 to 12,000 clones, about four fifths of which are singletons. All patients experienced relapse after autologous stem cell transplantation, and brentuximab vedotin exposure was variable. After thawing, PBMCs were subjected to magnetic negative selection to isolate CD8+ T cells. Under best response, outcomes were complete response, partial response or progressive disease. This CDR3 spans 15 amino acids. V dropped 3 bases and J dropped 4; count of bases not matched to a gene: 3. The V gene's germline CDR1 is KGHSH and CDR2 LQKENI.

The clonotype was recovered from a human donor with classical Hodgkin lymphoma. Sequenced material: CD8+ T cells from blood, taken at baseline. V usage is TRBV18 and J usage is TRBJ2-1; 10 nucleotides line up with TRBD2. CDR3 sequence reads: CASSPRAGGYNEQFF. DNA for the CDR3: TGTGCCAGCTCACCGCGAGCGGGAGGGTACAATGAGCAGTTCTTC.